What follows are 28 T cell receptor beta chains derived from one specimen sequenced in a study of beta chain features in type 1 diabetes. cDNA synthesis used the whole RNA isolate, giving expressed TCRB sequences. The protocol was immunoSEQ multiplex PCR, while the TCRdb copy is restricted to in-frame clones and leaves out a portion. The data contain over 100,000 clones, less than 40% of them singletons. Sequenced sample: stem cell memory CD4+ T cells from blood. Receptors originate from a woman under 30 in good health.

This clone was counted a few times. The rearrangement links TRBV11-3 to TRBJ1-1; D ambiguous. This CDR3 has 13 residues. Germline CDR1 SGHNT, CDR2 YENEEA. V was shortened by 2 bases and J by 1 base, with 5 bases between the two germline ends. The CDR3 loop reads CASSLSSNTEAFF. CDR3 sequence (DNA): TGTGCCAGCAGCTTATCGTCGAACACTGAAGCTTTCTTT.

In the case of this clone: Additional DNA sequences in this sample encode the identical CDR3. V is TRBV4-3 and J is TRBJ1-5; no definite D call. This CDR3 spans 15 amino acids. Germline V gene lookup returns CDR1 LGHNA and CDR2 YSLEER. V was pared by 0 bases and J by 7 bases, with 13 bases between. CDR3 bases: TGCGCCAGCAGCCAAGATAGTGGAGCAAACCAGCCCCAGCATTTT. Translating gives CASSQDSGANQPQHF.

The chain is built from TRBV28 and TRBJ2-7; 9 bases line up with TRBD2. The CDR3 runs 18 residues. Germline trimming cut 3 bases from V and 5 bases from J; bases unmatched to any gene: 17. Germline CDR1 is MDHEN and CDR2 is SYDVKM. CDR3 sequence: CASSFSAGGFGAPDEQYF. In nucleotides, the CDR3 is TGTGCCAGCAGTTTTTCCGCGGGAGGGTTTGGGGCCCCTGACGAGCAGTACTTC.

The chain combines TRBV5-6 with TRBJ2-2; tentatively, D is TRBD2 (5 bases). The CDR3 extends over 15 amino acids. V lost 2 bases and J lost 4, with 12 bases in between. CDR1 is SGHDT and CDR2 is YYEEEE in the germline V gene. The CDR3 nucleotides are TGTGCCAGCAGCTTAGTGGGAGTGAGCACCGGGGAGCTGTTTTTT. It yields the protein CASSLVGVSTGELFF.

The gene calls are TRBV2 and TRBJ1-1; TRBD1 agrees at 8 bases. The germline gives CDR1 SNHLY, CDR2 FYNNEI. V trimming: 8 bases; J trimming: 3 bases; junction bases outside the gene matches: 2. This CDR3 has 12 amino acids. CDR3 amino acids: CASDRGYTEAFF. CDR3 nucleotide sequence: TGTGCCAGCGACAGGGGTTACACTGAAGCTTTCTTT.

The rearrangement uses TRBV28 and TRBJ2-7; maybe TRBD2 (5 bases). The CDR3 consists of 12 residues. Per the germline V gene, CDR1 is MDHEN and CDR2 is SYDVKM. The germline V and J ends were trimmed by 5 bases and 4 bases, with 9 bases remaining between them. The CDR3 spells CASSLRRYEQYF. The CDR3 DNA reads TGTGCCAGCAGTCTCCGGAGGTACGAGCAGTACTTC.

The chain uses TRBV18 and TRBJ2-1, with a weak D call TRBD2 (6 bases). The V gene lost 6 bases and the J gene lost 6 bases, with 12 bases spanning the gap. Germline V lookup: CDR1 KGHSH, CDR2 LQKENI. The CDR3 consists of 13 residues. This CDR3 reads CASSRRDRNEQFF. CDR3 in DNA: TGTGCCAGCTCGAGGCGGGATCGCAATGAGCAGTTCTTC.

This clone was seen more than once but under ten times. The chain employs TRBV7-9 and TRBJ2-7; D is perhaps TRBD1 (5 bases). Germline CDR1 is SEHNR and CDR2 is FQNEAQ (reference sequence). Trimming shortened V by 5 bases and J by 1 base, and 12 bases separated the two germline ends. The CDR3 totals 14 residues. The CDR3 sequence: CASSIHRNSYEQYF. Here the CDR3 DNA reads TGTGCCAGCAGCATACACAGGAATTCCTACGAGCAGTACTTC.

This chain connects TRBV19 to TRBJ2-1, with 11 positions matching TRBD2. The CDR3 is 16 residues long. Germline CDR1 and CDR2: LNHDA and SQIVND (reference sequence). With 4 bases clipped from V and 8 bases from J, the junction kept 10 bases outside the gene matches. CDR3 in amino acids: CASSKRVAGGSHEQFF. The CDR3 DNA follows: TGTGCCAGTAGTAAGAGAGTAGCGGGAGGGTCCCATGAGCAGTTCTTC.

The chain joins TRBV6-1 to TRBJ2-7, with 10 bases lining up with TRBD2. Unmatched junction bases numbered 6, after V lost 8 bases and J lost 2 bases. There are 14 residues in the CDR3. CDR1 MNHNS and CDR2 SASEGT come from the germline V gene. The CDR3 DNA reads as TGTGCCAGCTCCCTAGCGGGAGCTACCTACGAGCAGTACTTC. It encodes CASSLAGATYEQYF.

The chain recombines TRBV19 with TRBJ2-7, with TRBD1 as a possible D gene (6 bases). CDR1 and CDR2 from the germline V gene are LNHDA and SQIVND (reference sequence). With 5 bases removed from V and 4 bases from J, the gap between germline ends came to 21 bases. The CDR3 runs 16 residues. Here the CDR3 reads CASSPKTGNYPYEQYF. CDR3 coding DNA: TGTGCCAGTAGTCCGAAGACAGGTAACTACCCTTACGAGCAGTACTTC.

The genes are TRBV5-1 and TRBJ2-3; TRBD2 matches at 9 bases. The germline gives CDR1 SGHRS, CDR2 YFSETQ. V was clipped by 0 bases and J by 3 bases; unmatched bases: 8. CDR3 length equals 17 residues. CDR3 loop: CASSLAWLAGRTDTQYF. CDR3 nucleotide sequence: TGCGCCAGCAGCTTGGCATGGCTAGCGGGACGTACAGATACGCAGTATTTT.

The chain links TRBV11-2 to TRBJ2-3, with 14 nucleotides matching TRBD2. The CDR3 loop spans 16 amino acids. CDR1 SGHAT and CDR2 FQNNGV come from the germline V gene. Trimming cost V 2 bases and J 7 bases; bases outside gene matches: 5. The CDR3 loop reads CASSLPGLAGVHTQYF. In DNA form, the CDR3 reads TGTGCCAGCAGCTTACCGGGACTAGCGGGAGTTCATACGCAGTATTTT.

The rearrangement joins TRBV7-2 to TRBJ2-6, with 7 bases matching TRBD1. The CDR3 loop spans 15 amino acids. V was clipped by 7 bases and J by 2 bases; unmatched bases: 5. The germline V gene encodes CDR1 SGHTA and CDR2 FQGNSA. CDR3 nucleotides: TGTGCCAGCACCCCCGACAGGGCTGGGGCCAACGTCCTGACTTTC. Residues: CASTPDRAGANVLTF.

The rearrangement uses TRBV7-9 and TRBJ1-4, with D possibly TRBD1 on 6 matching bases. Germline values: CDR1 SEHNR, CDR2 FQNEAQ (reference sequence). With 0 bases removed from V and 4 bases from J, the gap between germline ends came to 9 bases. The CDR3 covers 15 residues. The CDR3 loop reads CASSLAGTHNEKLFF. The CDR3 region has the DNA TGTGCCAGCAGCTTAGCGGGGACACATAATGAAAAACTGTTTTTT.

This clone occurred a few times. This chain joins TRBV5-1 and TRBJ2-1; 12 positions match TRBD2. The CDR3 spans 15 residues. In germline, CDR1 is SGHRS, CDR2 YFSETQ. V was pared by 4 bases and J by 6 bases, with 5 bases of the junction left unmatched. The DNA of the CDR3 is TGCGCCAGCAGCGCCCTAGCGGGAGGGCCCAATGAGCAGTTCTTC. It encodes CASSALAGGPNEQFF.

This clone was recorded a few times. The CDR3 DNA follows: TGTGCCAGCAGCTTATTAAGGGTTGGGAGCACTGAAGCTTTCTTT. Amino acid sequence: CASSLLRVGSTEAFF. The chain links TRBV7-3 to TRBJ1-1, with D uncertain. The germline CDR1 and CDR2 sequences are SGHTA and FQGTGA. Trimming left V 2 bases short and J 4 bases short, with 14 bases between. The CDR3 covers 15 residues.

The J gene is TRBJ1-1, the V gene TRBV28, with no clear D. Germline V gene lookup returns CDR1 MDHEN and CDR2 SYDVKM. Trimming removed 6 bases from V and 1 base from J, with 9 bases in between. CDR3 size: 13 residues. The CDR3 coding sequence is TGTGCCAGCAGCTCAACAGAGAACACTGAAGCTTTCTTT. Encoded protein: CASSSTENTEAFF.

The V gene is TRBV4-1, the J gene TRBJ1-2, with TRBD1 matching 8 bases. Germline CDR1 reads MGHRA; CDR2 reads YSYEKL. V was clipped by 2 bases and J by 7 bases; unmatched bases: 9. CDR3 size: 15 residues. The CDR3 here is CASSQLDRDVGGYTF. DNA for the CDR3: TGCGCCAGCAGCCAACTGGACAGGGATGTAGGTGGCTACACCTTC.

This clone was seen a few times. This chain joins TRBV21-1 and TRBJ2-1; no DNA check was done on the table's D call, TRBD1. TRBV21-1 is a listed pseudogene. This CDR3 is built from 16 residues. CDR3 in DNA: TGTGCCAGCAGCAAAGAAATACCAGGGGCCTACAATGAGCAGTTCTTC. Translation: CASSKEIPGAYNEQFF.

This rearrangement joins TRBV7-2 to TRBJ2-5, with TRBD2 matching over 9 bases. The CDR3 is made up of 14 amino acids. Germline V lookup: CDR1 SGHTA, CDR2 FQGNSA. V lost 3 bases and J lost 10; bases outside the gene matches: 9. CDR3 DNA: TGTGCCAGCAGCTTCCGCTCTAGCGGGGTGGTCCAGTACTTC. The encoded protein is CASSFRSSGVVQYF.

The chain combines TRBV7-2 with TRBJ2-6, with TRBD2 as a possible D gene (6 bases). This CDR3 comprises 15 residues. From germline, CDR1 is SGHTA and CDR2 FQGNSA. V was cut by 2 bases and J by 6 bases, with 11 bases left in between. The CDR3 sequence is CASSLMSGVANVLTF. DNA for the CDR3: TGTGCCAGCAGCTTAATGTCGGGGGTGGCCAACGTCCTGACTTTC.

In DNA, the CDR3 is TGTGCCAGCAGTCCAAATAGACAGGGGAAGGAGTATTTT. Translation gives CASSPNRQGKEYF. This sequence joins TRBV6-1 and TRBJ2-3; 8 bases are a match to TRBD1. Germline loops: CDR1 MNHNS, CDR2 SASEGT. Trimming took 5 bases from V and 13 from J; bases not matched to a gene: 11. This CDR3 is 13 amino acids long.

The chain is built from TRBV7-2 and TRBJ2-1, with a tentative D call TRBD2 (5 bases). Germline lookup yields CDR1 SGHTA and CDR2 FQGNSA. V was shortened by 3 bases and J by 2 bases, with 11 bases between the two germline ends. This CDR3 spans 15 amino acids. CDR3 nucleotide sequence: TGTGCCAGCAGCTTCCTAGCAAGAGCCTACAATGAGCAGTTCTTC. This translates into CASSFLARAYNEQFF.

The chain is built from TRBV19 and TRBJ2-7, with D uncertain. V was clipped by 7 bases and J by 0 bases, with 10 bases between them. Germline CDR1 and CDR2: LNHDA and SQIVND (reference sequence). This CDR3 spans 13 amino acids. The CDR3: CASTTSSSYEQYF. CDR3 in DNA: TGTGCCAGTACCACGTCCAGCTCCTACGAGCAGTACTTC.

Only a few counts were recorded for this clone. V is TRBV28 and J is TRBJ2-4, with TRBD2 identical over 10 bases. CDR1 is MDHEN and CDR2 is SYDVKM in the germline V gene. Trimming cost V 6 bases and J 6 bases; bases outside gene matches: 8. This CDR3 has 15 amino acids. The CDR3 region has the DNA TGTGCCAGCAGCCTGAATAGCGGGAGGCGAAACATTCAGTACTTC. Protein product: CASSLNSGRRNIQYF. Using reference TRBV28 and TRBJ2-4 for the parts outside the CDR3, the full variable domain is DVKVTQSSRYLVKRTGEKVFLECVQDMDHENMFWYRQDPGLGLRLIYFSYDVKMKEKGDIPEGYSVSREKKERFSLILESASTNQTSMYLCASSLNSGRRNIQYFGAGTRLSVL.

This clone has more than one count but fewer than ten. The chain carries TRBV18 and TRBJ1-1, with a weak D call TRBD1 (5 bases). The length of the CDR3 is 14 residues. Germline-derived CDR1 and CDR2 are KGHSH and LQKENI. Trimming removed 6 bases from V and 1 base from J, with 12 bases in between. CDR3 nucleotide sequence: TGTGCCAGCTCGGGGCAGGCGCAGAACACTGAAGCTTTCTTT. Translation: CASSGQAQNTEAFF.

The rearrangement uses TRBV7-9 and TRBJ2-1; TRBD2 is a possible D gene (6 bases). The CDR3 covers 15 residues. In germline, CDR1 is SEHNR, CDR2 FQNEAQ (reference sequence). The V end lost 5 bases, the J end lost 5 bases, and 16 bases lay between the germline ends. The CDR3 region is CASSPRRGFNNEQFF. Written as DNA, the CDR3 is TGTGCCAGCAGCCCTAGGAGGGGTTTTAACAATGAGCAGTTCTTC.